This entry concerns a single T cell receptor (beta chain). Its target is unknown. The length of the CDR3 is 17 residues. Looked up from germline, CDR1 is KGHSH and CDR2 is LQKENI. Germline trimming cut 2 bases from V and 5 bases from J; bases unmatched to any gene: 10. The data derive from a study of cytomegalovirus exposure and HLA in healthy donors. Study-wide results and caveats: Generally TCR sequences proved uncommon, though certain public TCRs appeared in numerous donors.

Data came from immunoSEQ multiplex PCR; TCRdb stores just in-frame clones and leaves some out. Counted here are 110,000 to 150,000 clones, approximately 90% occurring once; the ten biggest clones make up 0.69%. This receptor was taken from a man aged 18 to 35 in good health and CMV-seronegative. The chain combines TRBV18 with TRBJ1-1; TRBD1 matches at 11 bases. The sequenced sample was PBMCs. CDR3 amino acids: CASSPSPGQGVRTEAFF. The CDR3, as DNA: TGTGCCAGCTCACCATCCCCGGGACAGGGGGTGAGGACTGAAGCTTTCTTT.